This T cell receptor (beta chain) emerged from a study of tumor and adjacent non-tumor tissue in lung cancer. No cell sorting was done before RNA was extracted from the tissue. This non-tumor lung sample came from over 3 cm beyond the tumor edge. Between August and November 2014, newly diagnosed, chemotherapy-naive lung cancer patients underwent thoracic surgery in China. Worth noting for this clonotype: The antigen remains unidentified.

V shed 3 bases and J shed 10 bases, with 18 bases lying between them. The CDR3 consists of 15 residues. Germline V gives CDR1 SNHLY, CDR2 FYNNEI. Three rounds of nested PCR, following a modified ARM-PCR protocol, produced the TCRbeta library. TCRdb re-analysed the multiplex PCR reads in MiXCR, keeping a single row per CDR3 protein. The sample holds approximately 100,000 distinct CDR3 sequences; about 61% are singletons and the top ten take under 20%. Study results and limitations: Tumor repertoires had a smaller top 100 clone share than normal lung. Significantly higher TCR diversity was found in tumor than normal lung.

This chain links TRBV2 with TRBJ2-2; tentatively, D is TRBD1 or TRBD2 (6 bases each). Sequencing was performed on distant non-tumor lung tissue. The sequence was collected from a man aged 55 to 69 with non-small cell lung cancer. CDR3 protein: CASSERGVDIVELFF. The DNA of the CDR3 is TGTGCCAGCAGTGAGAGGGGGGTTGACATCGTGGAGCTGTTTTTT.